This T cell receptor beta chain was sequenced in a study of blood T cell repertoires in COVID-19. Germline CDR1 reads LNHDA; CDR2 reads SQIVND (reference sequence). CDR3 size: 14 residues. V dropped 5 bases and J dropped 6 bases, with 13 bases sitting between them. Method: immunoSEQ multiplex PCR; TCRdb's copy keeps in-frame clones and lacks some. The repertoire consists of over 100,000 clones, with around 80% occurring once and the leading ten covering 0.8% to 1%. Material: peripheral blood. The rearrangement uses TRBV19 and TRBJ2-2, with D possibly matching TRBD1 (5 bases). The receptor was isolated from a woman aged 70-85 years with acute or convalescent COVID-19. CDR3 coding DNA: TGTGCCAGTAGTCCAATGGCAGGGTCCGGGGAGCTGTTTTTT. Its translation: CASSPMAGSGELFF.